This T cell receptor beta chain was sequenced for a study of blood T cell repertoires in COVID-19. Overall study context: Sites in the United States, Italy and Spain provided acute and convalescent COVID-19 samples. T cells, B-cell-depleted T cells, or PBMCs supplied cDNA or gDNA.

V shed 11 bases, J shed 6 bases, and the junction held 9 bases outside the gene matches. The CDR3 runs 13 residues. The germline gives CDR1 SNHLY, CDR2 FYNNEI. Authors' analysis steps: Amplified reference gene primers provided the basis for estimating nucleated cell counts. Using immunoSEQ multiplex PCR, the repertoire was profiled, and TCRdb retains in-frame clones only, with some absent. The V and J calls and clone size are taken from that table; D and trimming were inferred from the DNA. The data show 200,000 to 300,000 clones, approximately 80% seen once. The sample comprised peripheral blood. The V gene is TRBV2, the J gene TRBJ2-2; 7 nucleotides line up with TRBD2. The receptor was derived from a man aged 25 to 40 who had recovered from COVID-19. CDR3 region: CAASLASAGELFF. CDR3 DNA sequence: TGTGCCGCATCACTAGCGAGTGCCGGGGAGCTGTTTTTT.